The clone carrying this TCR beta chain was recorded at least ten times. Its target is not known. Authors of the study amplified TCR beta CDR3 regions from RNA transcripts. A set of HTBI primers served as the primers for a first-round RT-PCR of the TCR CDR3. One entry per CDR3 protein results from TCRdb running MiXCR on the multiplex PCR reads. The sample includes 300,000 to 500,000 distinct CDR3 sequences, about 14% seen only once; the top ten take around 27%. Individuals with ophthalmopathy presented a Clinical Activity Score of at least 3, a NOSPECS grade of at least 4 and a duration under 3 months. This record comes from a study of T cells in Graves' hyperthyroidism and ophthalmopathy. Study outcomes and limitations: By a 13 V-J model, ophthalmopathy was set apart from stable hyperthyroidism. Among clonotypes expanded in thyroid above 0.001, most were also found in blood.

V shed 6 bases and J 2 bases; nucleotides not matched to a gene: 9. CDR1 is MNHEY and CDR2 is SMNVEV in the germline V gene (reference sequence). This CDR3 comprises 15 residues. Sequenced sample: blood. The V and J genes are TRBV27 and TRBJ1-2, with 7 bases that match TRBD1. This sequence was found in a man aged 45-60 years with Graves' ophthalmopathy. CDR3 residues: CASSRYTTGNYGYTF. CDR3 sequence (DNA): TGTGCCAGCAGCCGTTACACGACAGGGAACTATGGCTACACCTTC.